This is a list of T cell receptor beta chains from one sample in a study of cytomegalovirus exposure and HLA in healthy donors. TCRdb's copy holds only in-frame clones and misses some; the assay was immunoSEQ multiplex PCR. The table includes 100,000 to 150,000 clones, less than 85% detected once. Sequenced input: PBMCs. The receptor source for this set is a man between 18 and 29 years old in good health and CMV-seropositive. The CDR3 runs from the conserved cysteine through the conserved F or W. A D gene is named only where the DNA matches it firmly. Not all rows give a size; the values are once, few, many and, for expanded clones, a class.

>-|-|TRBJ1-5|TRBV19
CASRSGDQPQHF
TGTGCCAGTAGGTCAGGGGATCAGCCCCAGCATTTT
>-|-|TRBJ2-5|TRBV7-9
CASSPRGLAETQYF
TGTGCCAGCAGCCCTAGGGGCCTAGCGGAGACCCAGTACTTC
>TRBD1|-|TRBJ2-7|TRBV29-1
CSVGGQGAHEQYF
TGCAGCGTTGGCGGACAGGGGGCCCACGAGCAGTACTTC
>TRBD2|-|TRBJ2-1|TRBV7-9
CASSRWGLRLYNEQFF
TGTGCCAGCAGCCGCTGGGGACTACGTCTCTACAATGAGCAGTTCTTC
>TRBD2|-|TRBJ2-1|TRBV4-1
CASSQGGGAPEQFF
TGCGCCAGCAGCCAAGGCGGGGGGGCCCCTGAGCAGTTCTTC
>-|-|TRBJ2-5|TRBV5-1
CASSLPSGLQETQYF
TGCGCCAGCAGCTTGCCGAGCGGCCTCCAAGAGACCCAGTACTTC
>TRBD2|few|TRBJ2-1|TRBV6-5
CASSRGDEQFF
TGTGCCAGCAGTCGGGGGGATGAGCAGTTCTTC
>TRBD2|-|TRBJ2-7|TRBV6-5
CASSTLAGSSYEQYF
TGTGCCAGCAGTACTTTAGCGGGGTCCTCCTACGAGCAGTACTTC
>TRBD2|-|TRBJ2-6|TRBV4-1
CASSQGGGGSGANVLTF
TGCGCCAGCAGCCAAGGGGGGGGAGGGAGTGGGGCCAACGTCCTGACTTTC
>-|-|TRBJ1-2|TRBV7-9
CSSSGENYGYTF
TGTTCCAGTTCAGGGGAGAACTATGGCTACACCTTC
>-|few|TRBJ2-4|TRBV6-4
CASSDSPEGDIQYF
TGTGCCAGCAGTGACTCTCCAGAAGGGGACATTCAGTACTTC
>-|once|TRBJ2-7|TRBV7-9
CASTAKSLGESSYEQYF
TGTGCCAGCACAGCCAAATCTCTAGGGGAAAGCTCCTACGAGCAGTACTTC
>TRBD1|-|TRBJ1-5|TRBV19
CASTTRTQGAWNQPQHF
TGTGCCAGTACCACCCGGACACAGGGGGCTTGGAATCAGCCCCAGCATTTT
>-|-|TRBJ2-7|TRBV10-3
CAISDSRVGYEQYF
TGTGCCATCAGTGATTCCAGGGTCGGGTACGAGCAGTACTTC
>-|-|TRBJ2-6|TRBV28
CASSNPGVGANVLTF
TGTGCCAGCAGTAACCCAGGGGTCGGGGCCAACGTCCTGACTTTC
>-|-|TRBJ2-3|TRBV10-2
CASNTHREADTQYF
TGCGCCAGCAATACCCACAGGGAAGCAGATACGCAGTATTTT
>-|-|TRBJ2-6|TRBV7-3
CASSLMGSRLPSGANVLTF
TGTGCCAGCAGCTTAATGGGTTCGCGACTACCCTCTGGGGCCAACGTCCTGACTTTC
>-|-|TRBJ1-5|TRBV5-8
CASGTWGPGGPNQPQHF
TGTGCCAGCGGAACTTGGGGACCGGGGGGGCCGAATCAGCCCCAGCATTTT
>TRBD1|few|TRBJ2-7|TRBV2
CASRRDSFEEQYF
TGTGCCAGCAGAAGGGACAGCTTTGAGGAGCAGTACTTC
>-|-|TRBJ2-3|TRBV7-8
CASSANSYTDTQYF
TGTGCCAGCAGCGCAAACAGCTACACAGATACGCAGTATTTT
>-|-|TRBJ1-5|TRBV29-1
CSLPTGESSNQPQHF
TGCAGCCTACCGACAGGTGAGTCTAGCAATCAGCCCCAGCATTTT
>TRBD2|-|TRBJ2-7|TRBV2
CASRELAGLEQYF
TGTGCCAGTCGGGAACTAGCGGGGCTTGAGCAGTACTTC
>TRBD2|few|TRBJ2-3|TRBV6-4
CASSDALAGGPDTQYF
TGTGCCAGCAGTGACGCCTTAGCGGGGGGGCCGGATACGCAGTATTTT
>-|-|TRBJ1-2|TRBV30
CAWSLASSYGYTF
TGTGCCTGGAGTTTGGCTTCGTCTTATGGCTACACCTTC
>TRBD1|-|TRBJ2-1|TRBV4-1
CASSRVGQGDSEQFF
TGCGCCAGCAGCCGAGTGGGACAGGGTGATTCTGAGCAGTTCTTC
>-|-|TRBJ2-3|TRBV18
CASSPIVADTQYF
TGTGCCAGCTCACCAATAGTTGCAGATACGCAGTATTTT
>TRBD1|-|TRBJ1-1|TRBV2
CASSYPGGVTEAFF
TGTGCCAGCAGTTATCCAGGGGGCGTTACTGAAGCTTTCTTT
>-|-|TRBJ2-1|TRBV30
CAWTGSSYNEQFF
TGTGCCTGGACGGGGAGCTCCTACAATGAGCAGTTCTTC
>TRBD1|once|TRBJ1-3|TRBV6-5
CASSRTGISGNTIYF
TGTGCCAGCAGCAGGACAGGGATCTCTGGAAACACCATATATTTT
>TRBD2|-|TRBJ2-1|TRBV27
CASSPHTTSGAFYNEQFF
TGTGCCAGCAGTCCGCATACGACTAGCGGGGCTTTTTACAATGAGCAGTTCTTC
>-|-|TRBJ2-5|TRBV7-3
CASSPGTPKETQYF
TGTGCCAGCAGCCCTGGGACACCTAAAGAGACCCAGTACTTC
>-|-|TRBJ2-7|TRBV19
CASSRAGPPYEQYF
TGTGCCAGTAGTAGGGCAGGGCCTCCCTACGAGCAGTACTTC
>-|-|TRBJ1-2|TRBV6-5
CASSYSKGIGYTF
TGTGCCAGCAGTTACTCGAAGGGGATTGGCTACACCTTC
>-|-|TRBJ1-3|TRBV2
CASSELDTFSGNTIYF
TGTGCCAGCAGTGAGCTGGACACTTTCTCTGGAAACACCATATATTTT
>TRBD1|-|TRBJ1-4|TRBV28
CASSFTWETGEDEKLFF
TGTGCCAGCAGTTTCACCTGGGAGACAGGGGAAGATGAAAAACTGTTTTTT
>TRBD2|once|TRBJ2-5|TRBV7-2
CASASGLAGPETQYF
TGTGCCAGCGCCTCGGGACTAGCGGGGCCGGAGACCCAGTACTTC
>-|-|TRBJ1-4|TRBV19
CASSINPGYSEKLFF
TGTGCCAGTAGTATAAATCCAGGTTATTCCGAAAAACTGTTTTTT
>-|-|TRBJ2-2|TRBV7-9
CASTPWGSNTGELFF
TGTGCCAGCACCCCGTGGGGCTCGAACACCGGGGAGCTGTTTTTT
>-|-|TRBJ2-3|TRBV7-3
CASSSQGISDTQYF
TGTGCCAGCAGCTCACAGGGTATTAGTGATACGCAGTATTTT
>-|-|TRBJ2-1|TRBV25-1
CASSERGSSYNEQFF
TGTGCCAGCAGTGAACGTGGGAGCTCCTACAATGAGCAGTTCTTC
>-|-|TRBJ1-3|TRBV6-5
CASSYSDVGAGNTIYF
TGTGCCAGCAGTTACTCCGACGTAGGAGCGGGAAACACCATATATTTT
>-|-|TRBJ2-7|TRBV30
CAWSNEAPPSEQYF
TGTGCCTGGAGTAATGAAGCTCCCCCCTCCGAGCAGTACTTC
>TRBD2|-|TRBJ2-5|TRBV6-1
CASTSMTSTGTQYF
TGTGCCAGCACCTCTATGACTAGCACAGGGACCCAGTACTTC
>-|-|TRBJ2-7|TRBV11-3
CASSLLGANEQYF
TGTGCCAGCAGCTTACTTGGGGCCAACGAGCAGTACTTC
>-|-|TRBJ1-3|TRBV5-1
CASSLGRQMNSGNTIYF
TGCGCCAGCAGCTTGGGCCGACAGATGAACTCTGGAAACACCATATATTTT
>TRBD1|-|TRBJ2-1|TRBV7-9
CASSSPGQGSSYNEQFF
TGTGCCAGCAGCTCACCTGGACAGGGGAGCTCCTACAATGAGCAGTTCTTC
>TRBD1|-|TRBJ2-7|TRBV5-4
CASSLGWGQGCEQYF
TGTGCCAGCAGCTTAGGGTGGGGACAGGGGTGCGAGCAGTACTTC
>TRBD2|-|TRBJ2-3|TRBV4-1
CASSQLLAGVTDTQYF
TGCGCCAGCAGCCAATTACTAGCGGGGGTCACAGATACGCAGTATTTT
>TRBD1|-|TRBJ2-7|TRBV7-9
CASSLGQGKGYEQYF
TGTGCCAGCAGCTTGGGACAGGGTAAGGGATACGAGCAGTACTTC
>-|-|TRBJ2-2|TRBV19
CASRQSNTGELFF
TGTGCCAGTAGACAGTCGAACACCGGGGAGCTGTTTTTT
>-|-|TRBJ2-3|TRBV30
CAWIRGSTDTQYF
TGTGCCTGGATCCGGGGGTCCACAGATACGCAGTATTTT
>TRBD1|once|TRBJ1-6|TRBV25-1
CASSTGTGVSPLHF
TGTGCCAGCAGTACCGGGACAGGGGTTTCACCCCTCCACTTT
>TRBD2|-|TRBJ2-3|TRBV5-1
CASRTRTSGGATDTQYF
TGCGCCAGCAGAACAAGGACTAGCGGGGGGGCAACAGATACGCAGTATTTT
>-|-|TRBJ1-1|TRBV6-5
CASSYRGYEDTEAFF
TGTGCCAGCAGTTACAGAGGGTATGAGGACACTGAAGCTTTCTTT
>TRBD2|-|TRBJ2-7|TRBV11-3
CATKTSGDFREQYF
TGTGCCACCAAGACTAGCGGGGACTTTCGCGAGCAGTACTTC
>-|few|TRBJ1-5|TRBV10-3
CAISERQGTQPQHF
TGTGCCATCAGTGAGCGGCAGGGTACTCAGCCCCAGCATTTT
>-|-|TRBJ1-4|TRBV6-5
CASRPPGEEKLFF
TGTGCCAGCAGGCCCCCAGGGGAGGAAAAACTGTTTTTT
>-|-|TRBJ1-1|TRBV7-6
CASSPGAAGTPEAFF
TGTGCCAGCAGTCCAGGGGCGGCAGGGACCCCTGAAGCTTTCTTT
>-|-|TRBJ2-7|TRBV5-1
CASRRQLESYEQYF
TGCGCCAGCAGACGACAGTTGGAGTCCTACGAGCAGTACTTC